This T cell receptor (beta chain) is from a study of blood T cell repertoires in COVID-19. About the study: Acute and convalescent COVID-19 specimens originated in the United States, Italy and Spain. From T cells, B-cell-depleted T cells, or PBMCs came the material, which was cDNA or gDNA.

Original data processing: The authors estimated nucleated cell counts from reference gene primer amplification. Data came from immunoSEQ multiplex PCR; TCRdb stores just in-frame clones and leaves some out. The D gene and trimming were derived from the DNA, and the V and J assignments and clone size from that table. The sample yields tens of thousands of clones, just over 85% seen once. This CDR3 is built from 15 residues. J gave up 4 bases and V 1 base, and 3 bases lay outside the gene matches. Germline CDR1 and CDR2: MNHNS and SASEGT. Material for sequencing was peripheral blood. This rearrangement joins TRBV6-1 to TRBJ2-2, with 7 positions matching TRBD1. The clonotype originates from a man aged 70 or older in a cohort sampled during active COVID-19. The CDR3 DNA reads TGTGCCAGCAGTGAAGTCCCAGGGGGCACCGGGGAGCTGTTTTTT. Translating it yields CASSEVPGGTGELFF.